Described below is a single T cell receptor beta chain sequence and its context. As yet, its antigen is unknown. Trimming removed 3 bases from V and 6 bases from J, with 8 bases in between. The length of the CDR3 is 11 residues. CDR1 is SQVTM and CDR2 is ANQGSEA in the germline V gene. This sample was taken from a study of T cell responses to AZD1222 COVID-19 vaccine. Repertoires were generated with immunoSEQ multiplex PCR, while TCRdb's copy carries only in-frame clones and drops some. The sample consists of about 130,000 clones, around 90% of them appearing once. Findings and caveats of the study: Spike as a whole was targeted by vaccine-associated CD4 TCRs, dominant at 160-218 and 743-854. An increase in Spike-specific TCR breadth and depth was observed after two AZD1222 doses.

The sequenced sample was peripheral blood, obtained on day 0 of AZD1222 vaccination. V and J are TRBV29-1 and TRBJ1-2; no firm D call. The clonotype comes from an adult in good health. The CDR3 reads CSVERADGYTF. CDR3 DNA: TGCAGCGTTGAGCGGGCCGATGGCTACACCTTC.